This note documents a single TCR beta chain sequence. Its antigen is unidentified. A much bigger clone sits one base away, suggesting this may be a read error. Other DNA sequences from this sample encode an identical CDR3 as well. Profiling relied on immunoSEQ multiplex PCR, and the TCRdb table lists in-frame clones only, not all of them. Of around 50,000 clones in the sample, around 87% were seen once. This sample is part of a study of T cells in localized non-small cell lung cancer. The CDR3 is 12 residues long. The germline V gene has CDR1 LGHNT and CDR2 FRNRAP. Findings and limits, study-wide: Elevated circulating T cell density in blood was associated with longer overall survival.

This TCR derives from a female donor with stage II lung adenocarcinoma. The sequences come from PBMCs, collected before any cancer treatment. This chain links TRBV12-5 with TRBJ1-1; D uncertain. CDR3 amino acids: CASGLWNTEAFF. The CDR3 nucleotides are TGTGCTAGTGGTTTATGGAACACTGAAGCTTTTTTT.